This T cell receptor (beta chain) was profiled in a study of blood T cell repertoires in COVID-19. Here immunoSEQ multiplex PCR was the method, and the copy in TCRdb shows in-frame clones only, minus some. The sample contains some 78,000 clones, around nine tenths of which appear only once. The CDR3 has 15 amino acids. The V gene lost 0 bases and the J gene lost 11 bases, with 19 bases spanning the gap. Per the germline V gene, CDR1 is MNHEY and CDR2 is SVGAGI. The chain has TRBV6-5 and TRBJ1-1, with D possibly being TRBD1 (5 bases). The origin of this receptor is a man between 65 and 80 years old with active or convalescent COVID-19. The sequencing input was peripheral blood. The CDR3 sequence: CASSYSSVGGFWAFF. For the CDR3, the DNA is TGTGCCAGCAGTTACTCGAGCGTCGGGGGGTTTTGGGCTTTCTTT.